Sequencing of this T cell receptor beta chain was carried out in a study of early T cells in non-severe SARS-CoV-2 infection. Background on the study: Investigators sequenced bulk RNA drawn from unsorted whole blood, and chains remained unpaired.

Each single cDNA molecule received a unique molecular identifier. TCRdb passed the 5' RACE reads through MiXCR, listing each CDR3 protein once. The sample lists some 35,000 distinct CDR3 sequences, approximately 4.1% occurring once. This clonotype was detected ten times or more. Its antigen is undetermined. General study results and limits: Private and CD4 specificities were missed by VDJdb matching, skewed to anti-spike CD8.

The CDR3 sequence is 16 residues long. From germline, CDR1 is MNHNY and CDR2 SVGAGI (reference sequence). V shed 5 bases and J 4 bases; nucleotides not matched to a gene: 8. The sample was whole blood. V usage is TRBV6-6 and J usage is TRBJ1-2; 12 bases match TRBD1. The sequence was obtained from an adult who was a healthcare worker with PCR-confirmed SARS-CoV-2 infection or an uninfected control (not recorded which). The CDR3 region is CASSPGQGASGYGYTF. Here the CDR3 DNA reads TGTGCCAGCAGTCCGGGACAGGGGGCGTCTGGCTATGGCTACACCTTC.